The 26 T cell receptor beta chains below come from one sample, sequenced in a study of blood T cell repertoires in COVID-19. Sequenced by immunoSEQ multiplex PCR; TCRdb stores in-frame clones only, minus some. The sample shows about 170,000 clones, 82% of them seen only once. Sequenced input: peripheral blood. These receptors were taken from a woman in her sixties or seventies with acute or convalescent COVID-19.

The CDR3 loop reads CATANTGELFF. The CDR3 DNA follows: TGTGCCACCGCGAACACCGGGGAGCTGTTTTTT. The chain joins TRBV19 to TRBJ2-2; no reliable D call. Germline loops: CDR1 LNHDA, CDR2 SQIVND (reference sequence). Trimming cost V 10 bases and J 0 bases, with 3 bases left between them. This CDR3 region has 11 residues.

This chain uses TRBV28 with TRBJ1-2, with D possibly matching TRBD1 (6 bases). The germline CDR1 and CDR2 sequences are MDHEN and SYDVKM. The CDR3 is made up of 12 amino acids. The V and J ends lost 7 bases and 4 bases respectively, with 10 bases between them. The CDR3, as DNA: TGTGCCAGCACCCAGGGGACCTATGGCTACACCTTC. Its translation is CASTQGTYGYTF.

This chain joins TRBV29-1 and TRBJ1-5; tentative D call: TRBD1 (6 bases). The V gene's germline CDR1 is SQVTM and CDR2 ANQGSEA. This CDR3 spans 14 amino acids. The V gene lost 4 bases and the J gene lost 5 bases, with 15 bases spanning the gap. The CDR3 region has the DNA TGCAGCGTTGGGGAACAGGGACGGGATCAGCCCCAGCATTTT. Protein product: CSVGEQGRDQPQHF.

The CDR3 sequence: CASSLDTGDDGYTF. The CDR3, as DNA: TGTGCCAGCAGCTTGGATACGGGGGATGATGGCTACACCTTC. The chain uses TRBV5-5 and TRBJ1-2, with D possibly matching TRBD1 (5 bases). Germline values: CDR1 SGHKS, CDR2 YYEKEE (reference sequence). V was cut by 0 bases and J by 6 bases, with 12 bases left in between. The CDR3 totals 14 residues.

In its sample, this clone was seen many times. This chain joins TRBV19 and TRBJ2-2; D remains unclear. The CDR3 spans 14 residues. V was cut by 8 bases and J by 0 bases, with 10 bases left in between. CDR1 is LNHDA, CDR2 SQIVND, per germline (reference sequence). For the CDR3, the DNA is TGTGCCAGTCGTCCCGTCGCGAACACCGGGGAGCTGTTTTTT. As protein: CASRPVANTGELFF.

The chain couples TRBV7-2 to TRBJ2-1; D is possibly TRBD2 (5 bases). The germline V gene encodes CDR1 SGHTA and CDR2 FQGNSA. Trimming stripped 3 bases from V and 6 bases from J, with 15 bases between. The CDR3 spans 15 residues. CDR3 bases: TGTGCCAGCAGCTTTCAAGCCCGAGAGGGCAATGAGCAGTTCTTC. This codes for CASSFQAREGNEQFF.

The J gene is TRBJ2-1, the V gene TRBV3-1 (or the pseudogene TRBV3-2), with 11 bases matching TRBD2. Germline values: CDR1 LGHDT, CDR2 YNNKEL (reference sequence). Trimming cost V 4 bases and J 8 bases; bases outside gene matches: 10. The CDR3 has 16 amino acids. The CDR3 DNA reads as TGTGCCAGCAGCCTCCTCCCTAGCGGGGGGAAAGATGAGCAGTTCTTC. It codes for CASSLLPSGGKDEQFF.

V is TRBV4-2 and J is TRBJ2-3; D gene unclear. CDR1 LGHNA and CDR2 YNFKEQ come from the germline V gene. The CDR3 has 13 residues. The V end lost 1 base, the J end lost 4 bases, and 6 bases lay between the germline ends. The CDR3 DNA follows: TGTGCCAGCAGCCAAGGACTCCCAGATACGCAGTATTTT. It encodes CASSQGLPDTQYF.

The J gene is TRBJ2-7, the V gene TRBV6-5; D gene ambiguous. V was shortened by 2 bases and J by 3 bases, with 8 bases between the two germline ends. Germline loops: CDR1 MNHEY, CDR2 SVGAGI. The CDR3 is made up of 13 amino acids. The CDR3 here is CASSYREDYEQYF. DNA of the CDR3: TGTGCCAGCAGTTACCGCGAGGACTACGAGCAGTACTTC.

This clone was seen only once. The chain is built from TRBV6-6 and TRBJ2-1, with 9 nucleotides matching TRBD2. Germline lookup yields CDR1 MNHNY and CDR2 SVGAGI (reference sequence). The CDR3 contains 16 residues. The J segment lost 4 bases and the V segment lost 2 bases, leaving 6 bases of the junction unmatched. In nucleotides, the CDR3 is TGTGCCAGCAGTTACGGAGTAGCGGGGGCGTACAATGAGCAGTTCTTC. It is translated as CASSYGVAGAYNEQFF.

The rearrangement links TRBV2 to TRBJ2-1, with 11 bases identical to TRBD2. Trimming took 4 bases from V and 3 from J; bases not matched to a gene: 5. This CDR3 is 16 amino acids long. CDR1 and CDR2 from the germline V gene are SNHLY and FYNNEI. The CDR3 DNA follows: TGTGCCAGCAGTGCCAGAACTAGCGGGAGCTACAATGAGCAGTTCTTC. Amino acid sequence: CASSARTSGSYNEQFF. The full variable domain, its missing parts supplied by reference TRBV2 and TRBJ2-1, is EPEVTQTPSHQVTQMGQEVILRCVPISNHLYFYWYRQILGQKVEFLVSFYNNEISEKSEIFDDQFSVERPDGSNFTLKIRSTKLEDSAMYFCASSARTSGSYNEQFFGPGTRLTVL.

The chain is built from TRBV30 and TRBJ1-1; a weak D match, TRBD1 (5 bases). Trimming took 4 bases from V and 3 from J, leaving 21 bases between them. This CDR3 region has 16 residues. Germline V gene sequence: CDR1 GTSNPN, CDR2 SVGIG (reference sequence). This CDR3 is CAWIATRGVSDTEAFF. CDR3 sequence (DNA): TGTGCCTGGATAGCCACGCGGGGGGTCAGTGACACTGAAGCTTTCTTT.

This sequence joins TRBV4-2 and TRBJ1-3; 7 nucleotides align to TRBD1. The CDR3 sequence is 19 residues long. The germline CDR1 and CDR2 sequences are LGHNA and YNFKEQ. After removal of 8 bases from V and 0 bases from J, the junction contained 19 bases not matched to a gene. The CDR3 bases are TGTGCCAGCGGAGCGGGGGGGACAGACACTGATAGCTCTGGAAACACCATATATTTT. It yields the protein CASGAGGTDTDSSGNTIYF.

The chain employs TRBV30 and TRBJ1-1; D possibly corresponds to TRBD1 (6 bases). Germline V gene lookup returns CDR1 GTSNPN and CDR2 SVGIG (reference sequence). V was pared by 5 bases and J by 2 bases, with 15 bases between. This CDR3 spans 14 amino acids. The CDR3 is CAWDRDNTNTEAFF. CDR3 DNA: TGTGCCTGGGATAGGGACAACACAAACACTGAAGCTTTCTTT. The full variable domain, rest sourced from reference TRBV30 and TRBJ1-1, is SQTIHQWPATLVQPVGSPLSLECTVEGTSNPNLYWYRQAAGRGLQLLFYSVGIGQISSEVPQNLSASRPQDRQFILSSKKLLLSDSGFYLCAWDRDNTNTEAFFGQGTRLTVV.

The V and J genes are TRBV5-1 and TRBJ1-2; D remains unclear. V lost 7 bases, J lost 0 bases, and 10 bases lay in between. This CDR3 region has 13 residues. Looked up from germline, CDR1 is SGHRS and CDR2 is YFSETQ. CDR3 residues: CASAPTANYGYTF. The DNA of the CDR3 is TGCGCCAGCGCCCCAACAGCTAACTATGGCTACACCTTC.

The chain combines TRBV5-1 with TRBJ1-2; no firm D call. Trimming removed 4 bases at V and 1 base at J, with 14 bases between. Looked up from germline, CDR1 is SGHRS and CDR2 is YFSETQ. This CDR3 comprises 15 residues. CDR3 residues: CASSREGSVNYGYTF. The CDR3 bases are TGCGCCAGCAGCCGTGAGGGAAGCGTTAACTATGGCTACACCTTC.

The chain combines TRBV18 with TRBJ2-3; TRBD2 matches at 9 bases. With 1 base clipped from V and 2 bases from J, the junction kept 1 base outside the gene matches. The CDR3 spans 15 residues. The V gene's germline CDR1 is KGHSH and CDR2 LQKENI. The CDR3 nucleotides read TGTGCCAGCTCACCACTAGCGGGGGCCACAGATACGCAGTATTTT. Its protein is CASSPLAGATDTQYF.

The CDR3 region is CASRPGQGNEQFF. The CDR3 DNA follows: TGTGCCAGCAGACCCGGACAGGGCAATGAGCAGTTCTTC. This sequence joins TRBV6-5 and TRBJ2-1, with 8 bases matching TRBD1. Germline V gives CDR1 MNHEY, CDR2 SVGAGI. V shed 6 bases, J shed 6 bases, and the junction held 4 bases outside the gene matches. The CDR3 spans 13 residues.

The chain recombines TRBV4-1 with TRBJ2-1, with 14 positions matching TRBD2. The germline V gene has CDR1 MGHRA and CDR2 YSYEKL. Trimming cost V 4 bases and J 6 bases; bases outside gene matches: 8. The CDR3 loop spans 17 amino acids. The CDR3 nucleotides are TGCGCCAGCAGCCTTATGACTAGCGGGGGGGCCGGCAATGAGCAGTTCTTC. Protein product: CASSLMTSGGAGNEQFF.

The chain couples TRBV10-2 to TRBJ1-5, with D possibly matching TRBD1 (5 bases). Trimming left V 0 bases short and J 9 bases short, with 12 bases between. The CDR3 is 14 amino acids. Germline values: CDR1 WSHSY, CDR2 SAAADI. This chain's CDR3 is CASSESTGVVPQHF. The CDR3 DNA is TGCGCCAGCAGTGAGTCTACAGGAGTTGTGCCCCAGCATTTT.

The chain has TRBV7-9 and TRBJ2-7, with D perhaps TRBD1 (6 bases). V lost 1 base and J 2 bases, leaving 9 bases between the germline ends. The germline V gene has CDR1 SEHNR and CDR2 FQNEAQ (reference sequence). The CDR3 runs to 14 residues. CDR3 amino acids: CASSLGWDTYEQYF. CDR3 in DNA: TGTGCCAGCAGCTTAGGCTGGGACACCTACGAGCAGTACTTC.

V gene TRBV10-3 combines with J gene TRBJ1-5; weak D call: TRBD1 (6 bases). This CDR3 region has 17 residues. V dropped 0 bases and J dropped 4 bases, with 16 bases sitting between them. CDR1 is ENHRY and CDR2 is SYGVKD in the germline V gene. The CDR3 DNA is TGTGCCATCAGTGAGTCGACGCCGACAGGAGCGAATCAGCCCCAGCATTTT. This sequence encodes CAISESTPTGANQPQHF.

This chain links TRBV27 with TRBJ2-3; 13 nucleotides line up with TRBD2. In germline, CDR1 is MNHEY, CDR2 SMNVEV (reference sequence). The CDR3 has 21 amino acids. With V trimmed by 2 bases and J by 1 base, 15 bases remained unmatched. The CDR3 region has the DNA TGTGCCAGCAGTTTAAGTCGACTAGCGGGAGGTCCCGAGCGCCGCACAGATACGCAGTATTTT. Translating gives CASSLSRLAGGPERRTDTQYF.

This clone was observed a few times. The identical CDR3 is also encoded by other nucleotide sequences in the sample. The J gene is TRBJ1-1, the V gene TRBV7-2, with D tentatively TRBD1 (5 bases). Germline V gives CDR1 SGHTA, CDR2 FQGNSA. This CDR3 region has 13 residues. V gave up 5 bases and J gave up 3 bases, with 10 bases separating them. In DNA, the CDR3 is TGTGCCAGCAGCCTCCAGGGATACACTGAAGCTTTCTTT. Translated: CASSLQGYTEAFF.

The rearrangement links TRBV4-1 to TRBJ1-2; 9 bases agree with TRBD1. Germline V CDR1 and CDR2: MGHRA, YSYEKL. The CDR3 extends over 15 amino acids. With V trimmed by 4 bases and J by 6 bases, 9 bases remained unmatched. DNA for the CDR3: TGCGCCAGCAGCCTACCCGGGACAGGGAATAATGGCTACACCTTC. As protein: CASSLPGTGNNGYTF.

The chain links TRBV27 to TRBJ2-1; D might be TRBD2 (6 bases). CDR1 and CDR2 (germline): MNHEY, SMNVEV (reference sequence). This CDR3 has 14 amino acids. Trimming shortened V by 2 bases and J by 8 bases, and 13 bases separated the two germline ends. The CDR3 here is CASSLRRAGHEQFF. The CDR3 DNA is TGTGCCAGCAGTTTAAGGAGGGCCGGGCATGAGCAGTTCTTC.